The rows below give T cell receptor beta chains drawn from one sample of a study of cytomegalovirus exposure and HLA in healthy donors. Only in-frame clones appear in the TCRdb table, and some are missing; sequencing was by immunoSEQ multiplex PCR. The sample has more than 90,000 clones; 85% are singletons. Sequenced sample: PBMCs. The receptors stem from a man aged 25-45 years in good health and CMV-seronegative. Both conserved end residues are part of each CDR3. A D gene is named only where the DNA matches it firmly. Clone size is given for some rows only: seen once, a few or many times, or a class if the clone is expanded.

V gene	clone size	D gene	J gene	CDR3 DNA	CDR3 protein
TRBV6-1	.	TRBD1	TRBJ2-1	TGTGCCAGCAGTCGTTCGACAGGGACCTACAATGAGCAGTTCTTC	CASSRSTGTYNEQFF
TRBV6-5	once	.	TRBJ2-3	TGTGCCAGCAGGGCCCCGATCAGCACAGATACGCAGTGTTTT	CASRAPISTDTQCF
TRBV27	.	.	TRBJ2-3	TGTGCCAGCAGAGGGGGTTCCACAGATACGCAGTATTTT	CASRGGSTDTQYF
TRBV14	.	TRBD1	TRBJ1-4	TGTGCCAGCAGCCAATCTGACAGGGGGCGATCTAATGAAAAACTGTTTTTT	CASSQSDRGRSNEKLFF
TRBV9	.	TRBD2	TRBJ2-1	TGTGCCAGCAGCGGACTAGCGGGAGTTGTAAATGAGCAGTTCTTC	CASSGLAGVVNEQFF
TRBV4-1	.	TRBD1	TRBJ1-2	TGCGCCAGCAGCCGACCGGGACAGGCGACGCATGGCTACACCTTC	CASSRPGQATHGYTF
TRBV15	.	TRBD1	TRBJ2-6	TGTGCCACCAGCAGCGGGACAGGCGACTCTGGGGCCAACGTCCTGACTTTC	CATSSGTGDSGANVLTF
TRBV27	.	.	TRBJ2-1	TGTGCCAGCAGTTTCGGCAATGAGCAGTTCTTC	CASSFGNEQFF
TRBV29-1	.	.	TRBJ2-3	TGCAGCGTTTTTTCCCCGGGCGCAGGGGGCACAGATACGCAGTATTTT	CSVFSPGAGGTDTQYF
TRBV11-2	.	.	TRBJ1-5	TGTGCCAGCAGCTTAGCAGGGATCAATCAGCCCCAGCATTTT	CASSLAGINQPQHF
TRBV19	.	.	TRBJ1-5	TGTGCCAGTAGTATGGTTGCCAGGCACGAAAATCAGCCCCAGCATTTT	CASSMVARHENQPQHF
TRBV19	.	TRBD1	TRBJ2-7	TGTGCCAGTGCTACAGGACAGGGCGACGAGCAGTACTTC	CASATGQGDEQYF
TRBV5-4	.	TRBD1	TRBJ2-7	TGTGCCAGCAGCAGGGGGACAGGCTACGAGCAGTACTTC	CASSRGTGYEQYF
TRBV4-2	few	TRBD2	TRBJ2-3	TGTGCCAGCAGCCAAGATTCCCTAGCGGGGGTGGATACGCAGTATTTT	CASSQDSLAGVDTQYF
TRBV6-8	.	TRBD1	TRBJ2-7	TGTGCCAGCAGTTATTTACACCCGGACAGGAGACCCTACGAGCAGTACTTC	CASSYLHPDRRPYEQYF